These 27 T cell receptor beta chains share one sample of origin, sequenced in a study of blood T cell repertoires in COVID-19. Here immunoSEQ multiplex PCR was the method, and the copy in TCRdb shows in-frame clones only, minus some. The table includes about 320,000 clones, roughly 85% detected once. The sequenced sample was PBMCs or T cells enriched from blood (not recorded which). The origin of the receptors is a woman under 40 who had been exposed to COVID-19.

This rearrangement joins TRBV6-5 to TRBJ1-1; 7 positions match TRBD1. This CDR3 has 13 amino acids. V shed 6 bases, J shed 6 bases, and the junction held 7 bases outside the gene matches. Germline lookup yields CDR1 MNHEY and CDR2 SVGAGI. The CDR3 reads CASSASRGSEAFF. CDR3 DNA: TGTGCCAGCAGCGCTTCCAGGGGGTCTGAAGCTTTCTTT.

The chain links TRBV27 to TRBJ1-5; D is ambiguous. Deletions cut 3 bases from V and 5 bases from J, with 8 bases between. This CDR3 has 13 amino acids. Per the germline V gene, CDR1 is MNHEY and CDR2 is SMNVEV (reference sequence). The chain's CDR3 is CASSFVADQPQHF. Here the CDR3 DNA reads TGTGCCAGCAGTTTCGTGGCAGATCAGCCCCAGCATTTT.

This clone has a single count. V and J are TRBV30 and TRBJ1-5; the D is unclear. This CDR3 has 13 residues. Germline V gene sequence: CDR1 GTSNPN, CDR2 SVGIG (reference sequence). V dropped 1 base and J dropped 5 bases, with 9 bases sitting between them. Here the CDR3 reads CAWSERVDQPQHF. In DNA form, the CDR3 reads TGTGCCTGGAGTGAGCGAGTGGATCAGCCCCAGCATTTT.

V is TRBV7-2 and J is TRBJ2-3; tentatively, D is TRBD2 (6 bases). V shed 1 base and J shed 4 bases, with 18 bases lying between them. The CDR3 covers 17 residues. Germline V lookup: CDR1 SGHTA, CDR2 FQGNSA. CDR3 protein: CASSLVAATSPADTQYF. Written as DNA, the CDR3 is TGTGCCAGCAGCTTAGTAGCCGCAACTAGCCCCGCAGATACGCAGTATTTT.

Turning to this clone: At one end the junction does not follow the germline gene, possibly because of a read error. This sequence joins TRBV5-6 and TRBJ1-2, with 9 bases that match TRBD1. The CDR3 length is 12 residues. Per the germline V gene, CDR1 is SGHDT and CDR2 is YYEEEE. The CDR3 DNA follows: TGTGCCAGCAGCTCGGGGACAGGGCTTTTCGCCTTC. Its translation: CASSSGTGLFAF.

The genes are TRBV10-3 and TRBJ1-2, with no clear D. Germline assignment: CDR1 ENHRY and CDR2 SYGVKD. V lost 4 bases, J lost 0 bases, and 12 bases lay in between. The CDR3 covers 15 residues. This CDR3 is CAISADSAPNYGYTF. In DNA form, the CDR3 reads TGTGCCATCAGTGCTGACTCAGCGCCTAACTATGGCTACACCTTC.

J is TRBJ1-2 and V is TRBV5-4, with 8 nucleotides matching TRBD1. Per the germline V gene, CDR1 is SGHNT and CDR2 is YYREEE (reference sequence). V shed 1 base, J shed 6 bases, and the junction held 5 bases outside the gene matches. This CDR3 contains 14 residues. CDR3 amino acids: CASSLLQGVHGYTF. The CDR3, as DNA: TGTGCCAGCAGCTTGTTACAGGGGGTTCATGGCTACACCTTC.

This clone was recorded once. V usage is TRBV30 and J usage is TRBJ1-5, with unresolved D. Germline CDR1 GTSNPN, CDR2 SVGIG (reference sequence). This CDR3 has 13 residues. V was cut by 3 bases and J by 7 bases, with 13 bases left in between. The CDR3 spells CAWRGRVLQPQHF. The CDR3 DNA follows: TGTGCCTGGAGGGGGAGGGTCTTACAGCCCCAGCATTTT.

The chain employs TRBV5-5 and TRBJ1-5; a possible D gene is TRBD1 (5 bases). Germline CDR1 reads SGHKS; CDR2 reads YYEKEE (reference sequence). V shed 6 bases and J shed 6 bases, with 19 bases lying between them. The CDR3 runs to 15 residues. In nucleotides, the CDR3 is TGTGCCAGCATCAGTAGTACAGGAGCAACTCAGCCCCAGCATTTT. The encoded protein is CASISSTGATQPQHF.

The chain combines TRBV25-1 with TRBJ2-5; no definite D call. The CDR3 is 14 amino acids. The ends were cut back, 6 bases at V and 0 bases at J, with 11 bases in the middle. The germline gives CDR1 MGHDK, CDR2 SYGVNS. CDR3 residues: CASSLPRNQETQYF. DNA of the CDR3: TGTGCCAGCAGCCTCCCCAGAAACCAAGAGACCCAGTACTTC.

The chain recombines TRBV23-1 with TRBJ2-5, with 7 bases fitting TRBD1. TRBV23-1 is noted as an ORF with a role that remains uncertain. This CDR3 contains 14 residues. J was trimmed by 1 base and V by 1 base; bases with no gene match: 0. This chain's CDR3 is CASSQWTGQETQYF. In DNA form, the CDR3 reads TGCGCCAGCAGTCAATGGACAGGCCAAGAGACCCAGTACTTC.

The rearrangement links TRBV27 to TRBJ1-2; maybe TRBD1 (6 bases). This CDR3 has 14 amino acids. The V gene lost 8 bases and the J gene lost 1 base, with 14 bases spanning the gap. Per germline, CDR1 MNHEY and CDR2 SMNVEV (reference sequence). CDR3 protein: CASRTIQGNYGYTF. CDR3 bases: TGTGCCAGCCGCACAATACAGGGTAACTATGGCTACACCTTC.

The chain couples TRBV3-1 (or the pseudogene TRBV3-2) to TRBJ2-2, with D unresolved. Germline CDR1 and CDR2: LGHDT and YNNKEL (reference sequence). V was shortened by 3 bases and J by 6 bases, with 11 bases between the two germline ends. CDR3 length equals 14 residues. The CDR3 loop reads CASSHGPQPGELFF. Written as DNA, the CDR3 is TGTGCCAGCAGCCACGGTCCCCAACCCGGGGAGCTGTTTTTT.

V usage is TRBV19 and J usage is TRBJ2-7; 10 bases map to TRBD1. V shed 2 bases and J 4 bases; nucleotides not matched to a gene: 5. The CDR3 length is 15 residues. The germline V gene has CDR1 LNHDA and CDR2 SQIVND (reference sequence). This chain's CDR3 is CASSIIGTGEYEQYF. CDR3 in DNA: TGTGCCAGTAGTATAATCGGGACAGGGGAATACGAGCAGTACTTC.

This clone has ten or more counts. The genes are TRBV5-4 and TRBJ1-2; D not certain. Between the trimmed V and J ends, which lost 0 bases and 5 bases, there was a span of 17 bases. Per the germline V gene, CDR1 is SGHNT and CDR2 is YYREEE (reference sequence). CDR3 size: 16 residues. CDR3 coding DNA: TGTGCCAGCAGCTTGGCCGCGGGCAGTTTACTATATGGCTACACCTTC. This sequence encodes CASSLAAGSLLYGYTF.

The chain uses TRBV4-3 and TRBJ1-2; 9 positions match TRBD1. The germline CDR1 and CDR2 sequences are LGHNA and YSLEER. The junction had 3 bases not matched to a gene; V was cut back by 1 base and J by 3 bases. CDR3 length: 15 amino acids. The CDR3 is CASSQGQGGYYGYTF. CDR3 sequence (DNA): TGCGCCAGCAGCCAAGGACAGGGGGGGTACTATGGCTACACCTTC.

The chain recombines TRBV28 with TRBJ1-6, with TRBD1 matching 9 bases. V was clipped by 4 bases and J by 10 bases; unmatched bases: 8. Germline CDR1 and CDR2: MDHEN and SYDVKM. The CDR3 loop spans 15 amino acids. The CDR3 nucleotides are TGTGCCAGCAGTTCCGGGGACAGGGTATCGTCACCCCTCCACTTT. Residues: CASSSGDRVSSPLHF.

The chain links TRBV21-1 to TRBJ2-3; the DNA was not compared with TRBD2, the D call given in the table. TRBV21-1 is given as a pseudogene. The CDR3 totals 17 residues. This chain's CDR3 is CASSKVGLAGGTDTQYF. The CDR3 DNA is TGTGCCAGCAGCAAAGTGGGGCTAGCGGGGGGCACAGATACGCAGTATTTT.

The CDR3 DNA reads TGTGCCAGCAGCCCTACTAGCGGGGGGGCCCGCACAGATACGCAGTATTTT. As protein: CASSPTSGGARTDTQYF. V gene TRBV28 combines with J gene TRBJ2-3; 13 nucleotides match TRBD2. The CDR3 extends over 17 amino acids. From germline, CDR1 is MDHEN and CDR2 SYDVKM. V gave up 6 bases and J gave up 1 base; unmatched junction bases: 7.

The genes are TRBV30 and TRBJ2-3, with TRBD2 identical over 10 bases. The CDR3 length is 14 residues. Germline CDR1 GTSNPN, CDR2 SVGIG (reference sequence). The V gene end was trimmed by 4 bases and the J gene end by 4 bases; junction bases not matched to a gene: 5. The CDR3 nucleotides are TGTGCCTGGATACCTAGCGGGAGCCCAGATACGCAGTATTTT. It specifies CAWIPSGSPDTQYF.

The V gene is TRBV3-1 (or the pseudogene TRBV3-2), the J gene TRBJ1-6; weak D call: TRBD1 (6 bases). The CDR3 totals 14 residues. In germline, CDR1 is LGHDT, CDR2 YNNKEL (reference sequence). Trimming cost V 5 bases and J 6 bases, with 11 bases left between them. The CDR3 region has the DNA TGTGCCAGCAGCTTTACAGGGACTAATTCACCCCTCCACTTT. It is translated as CASSFTGTNSPLHF.

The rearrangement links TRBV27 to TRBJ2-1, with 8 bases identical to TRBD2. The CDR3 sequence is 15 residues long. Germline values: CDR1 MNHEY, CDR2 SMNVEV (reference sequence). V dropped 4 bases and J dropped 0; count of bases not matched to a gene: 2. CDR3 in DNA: TGTGCCAGCAGTTCGGGAGGGCCCTCCTACAATGAGCAGTTCTTC. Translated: CASSSGGPSYNEQFF.

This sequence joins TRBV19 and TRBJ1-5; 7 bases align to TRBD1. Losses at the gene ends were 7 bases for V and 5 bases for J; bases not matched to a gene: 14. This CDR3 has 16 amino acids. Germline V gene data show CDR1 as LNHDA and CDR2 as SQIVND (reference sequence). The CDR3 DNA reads TGTGCCAGTAACAATCCGGGACAGCGTTCAGATCAGCCCCAGCATTTT. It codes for CASNNPGQRSDQPQHF.

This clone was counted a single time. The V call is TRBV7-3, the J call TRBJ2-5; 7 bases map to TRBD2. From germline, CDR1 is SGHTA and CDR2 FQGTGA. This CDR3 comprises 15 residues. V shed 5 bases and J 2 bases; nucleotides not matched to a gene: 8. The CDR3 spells CASSPHSGKQETQYF. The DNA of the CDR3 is TGTGCCAGCAGCCCCCACAGCGGGAAACAAGAGACCCAGTACTTC.

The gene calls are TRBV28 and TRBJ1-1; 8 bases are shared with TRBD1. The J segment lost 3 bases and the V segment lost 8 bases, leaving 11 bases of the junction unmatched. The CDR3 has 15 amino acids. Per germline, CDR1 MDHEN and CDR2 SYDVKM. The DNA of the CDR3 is TGTGCCAGCCAGCAGGGGGCGCGTCCCTACACTGAAGCTTTCTTT. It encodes CASQQGARPYTEAFF.

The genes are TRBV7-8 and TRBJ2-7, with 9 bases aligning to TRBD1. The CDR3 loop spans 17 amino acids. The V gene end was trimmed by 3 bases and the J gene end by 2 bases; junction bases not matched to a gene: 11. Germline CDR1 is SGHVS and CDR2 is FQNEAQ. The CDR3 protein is CASSLLGGTGTAYEQYF. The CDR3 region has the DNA TGTGCCAGCAGCTTGTTAGGGGGGACAGGGACAGCCTACGAGCAGTACTTC.

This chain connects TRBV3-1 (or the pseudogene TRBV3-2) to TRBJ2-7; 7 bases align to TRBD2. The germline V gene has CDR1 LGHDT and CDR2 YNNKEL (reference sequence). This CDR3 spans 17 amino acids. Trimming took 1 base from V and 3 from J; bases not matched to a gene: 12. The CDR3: CASSQASGKGRVYEQYF. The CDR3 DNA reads TGTGCCAGCAGCCAAGCTAGCGGAAAAGGGAGGGTCTACGAGCAGTACTTC.